A selection of T cell receptor beta chains follows, all from one sample in a study of blood T cell repertoires in COVID-19. Some clones are missing from TCRdb's copy, which holds only in-frame ones; the method was immunoSEQ multiplex PCR. Altogether 310,000 or so clones are present, roughly 86% being singletons, with the ten largest covering around 9%. The sequencing sample was made of PBMCs or T cells enriched from blood (not recorded which). The source is a woman between 18 and 29 years old who had recovered from COVID-19. The CDR3 runs from the conserved cysteine through the conserved F or W. D genes are given only for firm matches. Clone sizes are given selectively: once, few, many, or a class where the clone is expanded.

TRBD2,NA,TRBJ2-7,TRBV18,CASSPMGTSGVEQYF,TGTGCCAGCTCCCCCATGGGGACTAGCGGGGTCGAGCAGTACTTC
TRBD1,NA,TRBJ1-2,TRBV4-1,CASSRTGGGGGYGYTF,TGCGCCAGCAGCCGAACAGGGGGAGGGGGCGGCTATGGCTACACCTTC
TRBD1,few,TRBJ1-3,TRBV7-8,CASSPRQGSGNTIYF,TGTGCCAGCAGCCCTAGACAGGGCTCTGGAAACACCATATATTTT
NA,once,TRBJ2-2,TRBV11-2,CASSSGHTGELFF,TGTGCCAGCAGCTCCGGACATACCGGGGAGCTGTTTTTT
NA,NA,TRBJ1-5,TRBV7-9,CASSNRQNQPQHF,TGTGCCAGCAGCAACAGGCAGAATCAGCCCCAGCATTTT
TRBD1,few,TRBJ1-5,TRBV7-6,CASSQGTGDNQPQHF,TGTGCCAGCAGCCAAGGGACAGGGGACAATCAGCCCCAGCATTTT
TRBD1,NA,TRBJ2-1,TRBV7-2,CASSPYRGRPYNEQFF,TGTGCCAGCAGCCCATACAGGGGGCGACCCTACAATGAGCAGTTCTTC
TRBD1,once,TRBJ2-1,TRBV27,CASTLGDRVGEQFF,TGTGCCAGCACCCTCGGGGACAGGGTTGGAGAGCAGTTCTTC
TRBD1,NA,TRBJ1-2,TRBV14,CASSQEWVDRGHGYTF,TGTGCCAGCAGCCAAGAGTGGGTGGACAGGGGGCATGGCTACACCTTC
NA,NA,TRBJ1-5,TRBV10-3,CAISDRALNQPQHF,TGTGCCATCAGTGACAGGGCCTTAAATCAGCCCCAGCATTTT
TRBD1,NA,TRBJ1-5,TRBV30,CAWSDPGQGLNQPQHF,TGTGCCTGGAGCGATCCGGGACAGGGTTTGAATCAGCCCCAGCATTTT
TRBD2,NA,TRBJ2-3,TRBV29-1,CSVLGDREAADTQYF,TGCAGCGTTCTAGGTGACCGGGAGGCCGCAGATACGCAGTATTTT
TRBD1,few,TRBJ1-6,TRBV19,CASKDRGNSPLHF,TGTGCCAGTAAAGACAGGGGTAATTCACCCCTCCACTTT
NA,NA,TRBJ1-3,TRBV9,CASSDFGSGNTIYF,TGTGCCAGCAGCGATTTCGGCTCTGGAAACACCATATATTTT
NA,NA,TRBJ1-6,TRBV9,CASSNQAPIIDSPLHF,TGTGCCAGCAGTAATCAGGCCCCCATAATAGATTCACCCCTCCACTTT
NA,NA,TRBJ1-2,TRBV7-3,CARPPTGFVKGYTF,TGTGCCAGGCCTCCGACAGGATTCGTTAAAGGCTACACCTTC
NA,NA,TRBJ2-6,TRBV28,CASSLPLGSGANVLTF,TGTGCCAGCAGTTTACCCCTCGGGTCTGGGGCCAACGTCCTGACTTTC
TRBD1,NA,TRBJ1-1,TRBV5-4,CASSLAPGQANTEAFF,TGTGCCAGCAGCTTGGCCCCGGGACAGGCGAACACTGAAGCTTTCTTT
NA,NA,TRBJ2-7,TRBV19,CASIARDTYEQYF,TGTGCCAGTATAGCCCGGGACACCTACGAGCAGTACTTC
TRBD1,NA,TRBJ1-3,TRBV18,CASSPRQGAKWNTIYF,TGTGCCAGCTCACCACGCCAGGGGGCAAAGTGGAACACCATATATTTT
NA,NA,TRBJ1-2,TRBV12-3/TRBV12-4,CASRLYTGGYTF,TGTGCCAGCAGACTATATACGGGTGGCTACACCTTC
TRBD1,NA,TRBJ1-2,TRBV5-1,CASSQMDRGFGYTF,TGCGCCAGCAGCCAGATGGACAGGGGGTTTGGCTACACCTTC
TRBD2,NA,TRBJ2-7,TRBV7-2,CASSFRLAGGPYEQYF,TGTGCCAGCAGCTTTAGACTAGCGGGGGGCCCCTACGAGCAGTACTTC
NA,once,TRBJ2-7,TRBV7-2,CASSLDRVSVEQYF,TGTGCCAGCAGCTTAGACAGGGTGTCAGTCGAGCAGTACTTC
NA,NA,TRBJ2-7,TRBV11-2,CASSTRPDSYEQYF,TGTGCCAGCAGCACCCGACCGGACAGCTACGAGCAGTACTTC
TRBD1,NA,TRBJ2-7,TRBV5-1,CASRRGTGSSHEQYF,TGCGCCAGCAGGCGCGGGACAGGTAGTAGCCACGAGCAGTACTTC
NA,NA,TRBJ1-2,TRBV7-2,CASSPMLRYDGYTF,TGTGCCAGCAGCCCGATGTTGCGGTACGATGGCTACACCTTC
TRBD1,NA,TRBJ2-2,TRBV4-3,CASSLQGPGELFF,TGCGCCAGCAGCCTACAGGGGCCCGGGGAGCTGTTTTTT
NA,NA,TRBJ1-4,TRBV6-5,CASSLTGNNEKLFF,TGTGCCAGCAGTTTGACGGGTAATAATGAAAAACTGTTTTTT
TRBD1,NA,TRBJ1-1,TRBV7-9,CASSLPGQTFEAFF,TGTGCCAGCAGCCTTCCGGGACAGACTTTTGAAGCTTTCTTT
NA,NA,TRBJ2-7,TRBV28,CASSQLDFEQYF,TGTGCCAGCAGCCAACTTGATTTCGAGCAGTACTTC
TRBD1,NA,TRBJ1-6,TRBV2,CASRGTGGRNSPLHF,TGTGCCAGCAGAGGGACAGGGGGTAGGAATTCACCCCTCCACTTT
NA,NA,TRBJ1-3,TRBV9,CASSVAGAGNTIYF,TGTGCCAGCAGCGTAGCAGGGGCTGGAAACACCATATATTTT
TRBD2,NA,TRBJ2-1,TRBV2,CASKLSPGGYNEQFF,TGTGCCAGCAAGCTAAGCCCGGGAGGTTACAATGAGCAGTTCTTC
TRBD1,NA,TRBJ2-4,TRBV11-1,CASSTPGQSNIQYF,TGTGCCAGCAGCACACCGGGACAGTCCAACATTCAGTACTTC
NA,NA,TRBJ2-7,TRBV7-9,CASSSQGRGAYEQYF,TGTGCCAGCAGCTCACAGGGACGTGGGGCCTACGAGCAGTACTTC
TRBD1,NA,TRBJ2-1,TRBV28,CASSPSPGQGAYNEQFF,TGTGCCAGCAGTCCCAGCCCGGGACAGGGGGCGTACAATGAGCAGTTCTTC
TRBD1,few,TRBJ1-1,TRBV5-1,CASSYGQGNTEAFF,TGCGCCAGCAGCTACGGACAGGGGAACACTGAAGCTTTCTTT
TRBD1,NA,TRBJ1-3,TRBV18,CASSYSTGSGNTIYF,TGTGCCAGCTCATATTCGACAGGGTCCGGAAACACCATATATTTT
TRBD1,NA,TRBJ1-4,TRBV5-6,CASSLVGTGTNEKLFF,TGTGCCAGCAGCTTGGTAGGGACAGGGACTAATGAAAAACTGTTTTTT
NA,NA,TRBJ1-1,TRBV18,CASSPTGGRNTEAFF,TGTGCCAGCTCACCCACGGGGGGGCGGAACACTGAAGCTTTCTTT
TRBD2,NA,TRBJ2-1,TRBV19,CASSISGRSNEQFF,TGTGCCAGTAGTATCAGCGGGAGATCCAATGAGCAGTTCTTC
NA,NA,TRBJ2-7,TRBV19,CASSVTHGAASYEQYF,TGTGCCAGTAGTGTGACTCATGGGGCGGCCTCCTACGAGCAGTACTTC
NA,NA,TRBJ1-2,TRBV9,CASSHDRPYGYTF,TGTGCCAGCAGCCATGACAGGCCCTATGGCTACACCTTC
TRBD1,NA,TRBJ2-2,TRBV9,CASSVTGGTGELFF,TGTGCCAGCAGCGTGACAGGGGGGACCGGGGAGCTGTTTTTT
NA,NA,TRBJ1-3,TRBV7-9,CASSLALGLSGNTIYF,TGTGCCAGCAGCTTAGCGCTGGGCCTATCTGGAAACACCATATATTTT
TRBD1,NA,TRBJ1-1,TRBV5-5,CASSFQGGNTEAFF,TGTGCCAGCAGCTTCCAGGGGGGGAACACTGAAGCTTTCTTT
NA,NA,TRBJ2-7,TRBV4-1,CASSPRDTSYEQYF,TGCGCCAGCAGCCCCCGGGACACTTCCTACGAGCAGTACTTC
NA,NA,TRBJ2-2,TRBV7-2,CASSRFGGTNTGELFF,TGTGCCAGCAGCAGGTTCGGCGGGACGAACACCGGGGAGCTGTTTTTT
TRBD2,NA,TRBJ2-3,TRBV5-4,CASSLATGTTYTDTQYF,TGTGCCAGCAGCTTGGCCACCGGGACTACCTACACAGATACGCAGTATTTT
NA,NA,TRBJ1-2,TRBV28,CASSWARKGAGGYTF,TGTGCCAGCAGTTGGGCCCGTAAAGGGGCCGGTGGCTACACCTTC